This T cell receptor (beta chain) was recovered during a study of T cell clones after liver transplantation. Study summary: Samples came from ITN030ST, which attempted immunosuppression withdrawal within 2 years of liver transplantation. Draws occurred before transplant, before withdrawal, and after complete or failed withdrawal.

V was pared by 2 bases and J by 5 bases, with 3 bases of the junction left unmatched. This CDR3 contains 16 residues. CDR1 and CDR2 from the germline V gene are SGHNT and YENEEA. Clones were sequenced by immunoSEQ multiplex PCR, and TCRdb holds only the in-frame ones, with some missing. Of around 110,000 clones listed, less than 95% are singletons. The sequences come from CD4+ T cells from blood, collected 12 months after liver transplant. The chain has TRBV11-3 and TRBJ2-5, with 15 nucleotides matching TRBD2. The sequence derives from a human patient who received a liver transplant. A subset of T cells may come from the graft donor. CDR3 residues: CASSLRTSGREETQYF. CDR3 coding DNA: TGTGCCAGCAGCTTAAGGACTAGCGGGAGGGAGGAGACCCAGTACTTC.